This TCR beta chain emerged from a study of cytomegalovirus exposure and HLA in healthy donors (TCRdb year 2017). Regarding the complete study: According to an earlier analysis of 587 of the donors, about 180 million T cells yielded over 100 million unique TCR beta sequences and approximately 280 Gb of sequence data. Alongside the repertoire data, information on donor age, sex, ethnicity and CMV serostatus was compiled. An early release covering roughly 640 HLA-typed donors comprised approximately 300 gigabases of sequencing data and 85 million to 100 million unique TCR sequences. In addition to the first cohort of around 670 subjects, a separate validation cohort of some 120 different subjects was used. To predict cytomegalovirus infection status, the study brought together high-throughput TCR immunosequencing, statistical association of individual TCRs with disease status, and machine learning. Typing coverage differed by locus: A, B, C, DRB1 and DQB1 were typed in about 620-630 donors, DQA1 in about 500, DPA1 in 600 to 610, and DPB1 in just under 480. In a later genetic analysis, genome-wide SNP genotypes for about 55% of the roughly 700 donors were used, and that subset was treated as a discovery cohort. In a later analysis, previously published TCR beta repertoires from more than 500 donors were re-analyzed and high-resolution HLA genotyping was added so that TCR occurrence patterns could be studied. Among the roughly 390 genotyped donors, around 81% belonged to the genetic ancestry cluster associated with self-reported Caucasian donors. Every repertoire in the discovery cohort had been generated on one and the same sequencing platform. An earlier analysis of 587 of the donors applied high-throughput TCR beta sequencing to assess whether each TCR beta V gene segment acted as functional or pseudogenic. Rather than using new phenotypic data, the later analysis identified candidate immune exposures from TCR beta sequences and from how often those sequences occurred across donors. The study aimed to test whether signatures of past pathogen exposure could be identified by cataloging public T cell receptors. Across approximately 400 genotyped donors of the cohort, an average of roughly 250,000 unique TCR beta nucleotide sequences per donor were sequenced, and around 19% of those sequences were non-productive. The study used immunosequencing to profile the T cell repertoires of approximately 640 subjects and linked those repertoires to cytomegalovirus serostatus. HLA typing covered class I and class II loci at four-digit resolution. Four to six DR-DQ haplotypes were handled as single units for association and clustering, since linkage in the cohort was strong.

The V end loses 4 bases and the J end loses 0 bases, and a stretch of 10 bases separates them. The CDR3 starts with the cysteine, ends with the phenylalanine, and has 15 residues. The sequence is cut down to CDR3 DNA, 45 bases in frame from base 1. Sequences LNHDA (CDR1) and SQIVND (CDR2) are obtained from the germline V gene (reference sequence). The library was generated by the immunoSEQ multiplex PCR assay. For the multiplex PCR, a mixture combining 60 forward primers for TCR Vbeta segments and 13 reverse primers for TCR Jbeta segments was used. The CDR3 region of rearranged TCR beta genes was amplified from genomic DNA with a multiplex PCR assay. On the Illumina HiSeq System, the amplified TCR beta libraries were sequenced as 87-base-pair reads. As for how the authors treated the data: Across the roughly 700 repertoires, a later analysis counted roughly 77 million unique TCR beta chains, 9.5 million to 13 million of which were shared by at least two donors. Raw reads were error-corrected and collapsed into unique sequences with a nearest-neighbor algorithm that merged closely related sequences to remove PCR and sequencing errors. CDR3 sequences were aligned to IMGT reference sequences to assign V, D and J gene segments. For a sequence to be retained, at least a six-nucleotide match to both a V gene segment and a J gene segment was required. Rearrangements were called productive when the CDR3 lacked stop codons and stayed in frame with V and J; all others were non-productive. CDR3 was defined by IMGT convention, running from the second conserved V-encoded cysteine to the conserved J-encoded phenylalanine. The earlier analysis of about 610 of the donors excluded any sequence lacking an unambiguous match to a single V gene segment. In an earlier analysis of 587 of the donors, V segments were called functional above 56.7% productive rearrangements and were called segregating when the between-donor standard deviation exceeded 5%. A statistical classification framework was built for diagnosing cytomegalovirus status from the catalog of TCR beta chain sequences. A later analysis assigned V and J genes by comparing TCR nucleotide sequences with IMGT/GENE-DB human TR gene sequences. The TCRdist pipeline was used in a later analysis to assign CDR3 sequences and most-parsimonious VDJ recombination scenarios. In a later analysis, every TCR beta chain was defined by the combination of its CDR3 amino acid sequence and its V-gene family, and reads without a unique V-gene family were dropped. A later analysis removed 450 to 600 highly shared, low-generation-probability nucleotide sequences to deal with suspected cross-contamination and a sequencing artifact. A later analysis calculated a clonal expansion index for each public chain from normalized within-repertoire ranks of inferred template counts. In a later analysis, generation probabilities were computed using a VDJ recombination model fitted to out-of-frame rearrangements, and the results were checked against IGoR. In a later analysis, hypergeometric tests were used to score TCR-TCR, TCR-HLA and TCR-CMV co-occurrence, with a repertoire-size bias correction applied to TCR pairs. False discovery rates were estimated in a later analysis by permuting HLA or CMV assignments 20 times. In a later analysis, co-occurring TCRs were grouped using DBSCAN, and TCRdist sequence similarity was added for clustering within HLA-allele-positive subsets. Repertoires with fewer than 30,000 or more than 120,000 public chains, plus five repertoires with anomalous nucleotide sharing, were excluded from co-occurrence clustering. In its TCRdb copy, this immuneACCESS table keeps in-frame sequences only and misses some clones. Where compared with another copy, unresolved V genes explain less than half of these, and the others have no known cause. For V, J and clone size, that table is used; D and trimming come from the DNA. This sample comprises 95,000 to 150,000 clones, around 86% of them detected only once. The ten largest clones add up to 2.1% of the sample.

On this clone: It lacks a known antigen. Base-call qualities are not available, and no considerably larger clone is one nucleotide away.

The cohort was made up of 666 healthy bone marrow donors. All cohort members were sampled while nominally healthy, although unrecorded immune exposures were likely present. The donor tested CMV seronegative and was one of the 352 seronegative cohort members. Every donor gave a peripheral blood sample, and the peripheral blood mononuclear cells from that sample were used for TCR beta sequencing. The Qiagen DNeasy Blood Extraction Kit was used to extract genomic DNA from the blood cell samples. Overall study results and their limits: The authors suggested that the approach could potentially be extended to other disease states and immunological phenotypes. At a false discovery rate of 0.05, a later analysis linked under 20,000 TCR beta sequences to specific HLA alleles. Most CMV-associated TCR beta chains appeared to be HLA-restricted in a later analysis, and the HLA associations seemed to be driven largely by CMV exposure. For the cohort, immune exposure information was limited to CMV serostatus. V-gene and J-gene trimming of TCR beta chains was associated with a missense DCLRE1C variant in a later genetic analysis, and the association was replicated in an independent cohort. A further reported finding was that TCR beta sequences accurately predicted the HLA-A and HLA-B alleles for most subjects in the first cohort. In an earlier analysis of roughly 500 of the donors, most TCR beta V segments appeared in productive rearrangements about 87% or about 30% of the time, broadly matching IMGT annotations. Because HLA typing was unavailable for some donors at each locus, only the typed subset was used in association tests. In a later genetic analysis, fewer N-insertions in productive TCRs were reported among donors in an Asian-associated ancestry cluster than the roughly 700-donor mean. Roughly uniform sequencing depth across donors was assumed in presence/absence analyses, although this assumption may not hold. The earlier analysis of approximately 540 of the donors excluded 15 to 20 rarely observed V segments, including chromosome 9 orphons, because counts were too low. A later analysis reported that several top co-occurrence clusters appeared linked to parvovirus B19, influenza, CMV and Epstein-Barr virus. A cluster of highly shared sequence variants was judged likely to represent a technical artifact of the sequencing pipeline. A later analysis found that TCR association rates varied across HLA loci, with DRB1 alleles showing the most associated TCRs and HLA-C alleles the fewest. The cohort was sequenced for TCR beta chains only, and without alpha or paired-chain data the features that could be detected were limited. Compared with equally common non-associated chains, HLA-associated TCR beta chains in a later analysis were more clonally expanded and had lower generation probabilities. Across donors, most TCR sequences were observed very rarely, whereas some public TCRs were present in many individuals. When HLA alleles, especially DR and DQ, strongly co-occurred, attributing TCR associations to individual alleles was difficult. In vitro tests confirmed that a few of the cytomegalovirus-associated TCR beta chains recognize cytomegalovirus antigens. The 87-base-pair reads could not distinguish some IMGT-functional V segments, including TRBV6-2 and TRBV6-3, so those segments were excluded. Linkage disequilibrium might explain the correlated functional status among segregating V segments, but an unknown experimental factor could not be ruled out. The classifier was reported to diagnose cytomegalovirus status with high specificity and sensitivity in both the original and validation cohorts. In the study, around 150 TCR beta chains were listed as associated with cytomegalovirus.

This chain joins TRBV19 to TRBJ2-1, with TRBD2 as a weak D call on 5 bases. The sample taken for sequencing was PBMCs. The clonotype originates from a man aged 25-40 years in good health and CMV-seronegative. The CDR3 reads CASSKEAPSYNEQFF. The sequenced DNA is TGTGCCAGTAGTAAGGAGGCGCCCTCCTACAATGAGCAGTTCTTC.